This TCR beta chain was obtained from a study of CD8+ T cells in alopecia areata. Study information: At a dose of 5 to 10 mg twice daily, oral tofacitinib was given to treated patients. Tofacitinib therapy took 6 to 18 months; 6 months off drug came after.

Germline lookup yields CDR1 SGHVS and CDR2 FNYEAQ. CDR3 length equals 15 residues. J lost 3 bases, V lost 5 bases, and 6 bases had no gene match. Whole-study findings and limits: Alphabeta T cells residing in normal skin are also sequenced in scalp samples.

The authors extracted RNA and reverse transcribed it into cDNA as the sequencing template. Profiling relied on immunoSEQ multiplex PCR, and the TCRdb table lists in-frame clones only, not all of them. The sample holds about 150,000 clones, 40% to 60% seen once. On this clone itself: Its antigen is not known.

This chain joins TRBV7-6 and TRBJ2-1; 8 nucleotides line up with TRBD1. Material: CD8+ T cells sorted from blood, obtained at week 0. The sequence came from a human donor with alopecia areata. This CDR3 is CASSATGVGYNEQFF. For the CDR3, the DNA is TGTGCCAGCAGCGCGACAGGGGTGGGCTACAATGAGCAGTTCTTC.